This paragraph covers one T cell receptor beta chain sequence. Its antigen remains unidentified. The data were obtained in a study of T-cell reconstitution after alpha-beta-depleted transplantation in children. Study findings and constraints: Recipient T cells and thymic progenitors that survived were the source of the high TCRbeta diversity seen at day 60 in some patients. Alpha-beta T cells about two months after transplant reportedly derived from several hundred expanded graft clones. Most T-cell counts and diversity one year after the transplant came from T cells that were newly produced.

Unique molecular identifiers were used to barcode this TCRbeta library. TCRdb re-called the PCR reads through MiXCR, storing one row per CDR3 protein. Of 95,000 to 150,000 distinct CDR3 sequences listed, 20% to 25% are singletons. The starting material was PBMCs, mostly from graft donor cells, obtained 180 days after TCRalphabeta/CD19-depleted stem cell transplant. The sequence came from a male patient between 2 and 10 years old who had a stem cell transplant for chronic granulomatous disease, so the T cells may come from the graft donor.

For the CDR3, the DNA is TGCGCCAGCAGCGCTCTCCGGGACAACCGGGAATACTATGGCTACACCTTC. Its translation: CASSALRDNREYYGYTF. This rearrangement joins TRBV5-1 to TRBJ1-2, with D possibly matching TRBD1 (6 bases). The V end lost 4 bases, the J end lost 3 bases, and 22 bases lay between the germline ends. CDR1 and CDR2 from the germline V gene are SGHRS and YFSETQ. The CDR3 consists of 17 residues.